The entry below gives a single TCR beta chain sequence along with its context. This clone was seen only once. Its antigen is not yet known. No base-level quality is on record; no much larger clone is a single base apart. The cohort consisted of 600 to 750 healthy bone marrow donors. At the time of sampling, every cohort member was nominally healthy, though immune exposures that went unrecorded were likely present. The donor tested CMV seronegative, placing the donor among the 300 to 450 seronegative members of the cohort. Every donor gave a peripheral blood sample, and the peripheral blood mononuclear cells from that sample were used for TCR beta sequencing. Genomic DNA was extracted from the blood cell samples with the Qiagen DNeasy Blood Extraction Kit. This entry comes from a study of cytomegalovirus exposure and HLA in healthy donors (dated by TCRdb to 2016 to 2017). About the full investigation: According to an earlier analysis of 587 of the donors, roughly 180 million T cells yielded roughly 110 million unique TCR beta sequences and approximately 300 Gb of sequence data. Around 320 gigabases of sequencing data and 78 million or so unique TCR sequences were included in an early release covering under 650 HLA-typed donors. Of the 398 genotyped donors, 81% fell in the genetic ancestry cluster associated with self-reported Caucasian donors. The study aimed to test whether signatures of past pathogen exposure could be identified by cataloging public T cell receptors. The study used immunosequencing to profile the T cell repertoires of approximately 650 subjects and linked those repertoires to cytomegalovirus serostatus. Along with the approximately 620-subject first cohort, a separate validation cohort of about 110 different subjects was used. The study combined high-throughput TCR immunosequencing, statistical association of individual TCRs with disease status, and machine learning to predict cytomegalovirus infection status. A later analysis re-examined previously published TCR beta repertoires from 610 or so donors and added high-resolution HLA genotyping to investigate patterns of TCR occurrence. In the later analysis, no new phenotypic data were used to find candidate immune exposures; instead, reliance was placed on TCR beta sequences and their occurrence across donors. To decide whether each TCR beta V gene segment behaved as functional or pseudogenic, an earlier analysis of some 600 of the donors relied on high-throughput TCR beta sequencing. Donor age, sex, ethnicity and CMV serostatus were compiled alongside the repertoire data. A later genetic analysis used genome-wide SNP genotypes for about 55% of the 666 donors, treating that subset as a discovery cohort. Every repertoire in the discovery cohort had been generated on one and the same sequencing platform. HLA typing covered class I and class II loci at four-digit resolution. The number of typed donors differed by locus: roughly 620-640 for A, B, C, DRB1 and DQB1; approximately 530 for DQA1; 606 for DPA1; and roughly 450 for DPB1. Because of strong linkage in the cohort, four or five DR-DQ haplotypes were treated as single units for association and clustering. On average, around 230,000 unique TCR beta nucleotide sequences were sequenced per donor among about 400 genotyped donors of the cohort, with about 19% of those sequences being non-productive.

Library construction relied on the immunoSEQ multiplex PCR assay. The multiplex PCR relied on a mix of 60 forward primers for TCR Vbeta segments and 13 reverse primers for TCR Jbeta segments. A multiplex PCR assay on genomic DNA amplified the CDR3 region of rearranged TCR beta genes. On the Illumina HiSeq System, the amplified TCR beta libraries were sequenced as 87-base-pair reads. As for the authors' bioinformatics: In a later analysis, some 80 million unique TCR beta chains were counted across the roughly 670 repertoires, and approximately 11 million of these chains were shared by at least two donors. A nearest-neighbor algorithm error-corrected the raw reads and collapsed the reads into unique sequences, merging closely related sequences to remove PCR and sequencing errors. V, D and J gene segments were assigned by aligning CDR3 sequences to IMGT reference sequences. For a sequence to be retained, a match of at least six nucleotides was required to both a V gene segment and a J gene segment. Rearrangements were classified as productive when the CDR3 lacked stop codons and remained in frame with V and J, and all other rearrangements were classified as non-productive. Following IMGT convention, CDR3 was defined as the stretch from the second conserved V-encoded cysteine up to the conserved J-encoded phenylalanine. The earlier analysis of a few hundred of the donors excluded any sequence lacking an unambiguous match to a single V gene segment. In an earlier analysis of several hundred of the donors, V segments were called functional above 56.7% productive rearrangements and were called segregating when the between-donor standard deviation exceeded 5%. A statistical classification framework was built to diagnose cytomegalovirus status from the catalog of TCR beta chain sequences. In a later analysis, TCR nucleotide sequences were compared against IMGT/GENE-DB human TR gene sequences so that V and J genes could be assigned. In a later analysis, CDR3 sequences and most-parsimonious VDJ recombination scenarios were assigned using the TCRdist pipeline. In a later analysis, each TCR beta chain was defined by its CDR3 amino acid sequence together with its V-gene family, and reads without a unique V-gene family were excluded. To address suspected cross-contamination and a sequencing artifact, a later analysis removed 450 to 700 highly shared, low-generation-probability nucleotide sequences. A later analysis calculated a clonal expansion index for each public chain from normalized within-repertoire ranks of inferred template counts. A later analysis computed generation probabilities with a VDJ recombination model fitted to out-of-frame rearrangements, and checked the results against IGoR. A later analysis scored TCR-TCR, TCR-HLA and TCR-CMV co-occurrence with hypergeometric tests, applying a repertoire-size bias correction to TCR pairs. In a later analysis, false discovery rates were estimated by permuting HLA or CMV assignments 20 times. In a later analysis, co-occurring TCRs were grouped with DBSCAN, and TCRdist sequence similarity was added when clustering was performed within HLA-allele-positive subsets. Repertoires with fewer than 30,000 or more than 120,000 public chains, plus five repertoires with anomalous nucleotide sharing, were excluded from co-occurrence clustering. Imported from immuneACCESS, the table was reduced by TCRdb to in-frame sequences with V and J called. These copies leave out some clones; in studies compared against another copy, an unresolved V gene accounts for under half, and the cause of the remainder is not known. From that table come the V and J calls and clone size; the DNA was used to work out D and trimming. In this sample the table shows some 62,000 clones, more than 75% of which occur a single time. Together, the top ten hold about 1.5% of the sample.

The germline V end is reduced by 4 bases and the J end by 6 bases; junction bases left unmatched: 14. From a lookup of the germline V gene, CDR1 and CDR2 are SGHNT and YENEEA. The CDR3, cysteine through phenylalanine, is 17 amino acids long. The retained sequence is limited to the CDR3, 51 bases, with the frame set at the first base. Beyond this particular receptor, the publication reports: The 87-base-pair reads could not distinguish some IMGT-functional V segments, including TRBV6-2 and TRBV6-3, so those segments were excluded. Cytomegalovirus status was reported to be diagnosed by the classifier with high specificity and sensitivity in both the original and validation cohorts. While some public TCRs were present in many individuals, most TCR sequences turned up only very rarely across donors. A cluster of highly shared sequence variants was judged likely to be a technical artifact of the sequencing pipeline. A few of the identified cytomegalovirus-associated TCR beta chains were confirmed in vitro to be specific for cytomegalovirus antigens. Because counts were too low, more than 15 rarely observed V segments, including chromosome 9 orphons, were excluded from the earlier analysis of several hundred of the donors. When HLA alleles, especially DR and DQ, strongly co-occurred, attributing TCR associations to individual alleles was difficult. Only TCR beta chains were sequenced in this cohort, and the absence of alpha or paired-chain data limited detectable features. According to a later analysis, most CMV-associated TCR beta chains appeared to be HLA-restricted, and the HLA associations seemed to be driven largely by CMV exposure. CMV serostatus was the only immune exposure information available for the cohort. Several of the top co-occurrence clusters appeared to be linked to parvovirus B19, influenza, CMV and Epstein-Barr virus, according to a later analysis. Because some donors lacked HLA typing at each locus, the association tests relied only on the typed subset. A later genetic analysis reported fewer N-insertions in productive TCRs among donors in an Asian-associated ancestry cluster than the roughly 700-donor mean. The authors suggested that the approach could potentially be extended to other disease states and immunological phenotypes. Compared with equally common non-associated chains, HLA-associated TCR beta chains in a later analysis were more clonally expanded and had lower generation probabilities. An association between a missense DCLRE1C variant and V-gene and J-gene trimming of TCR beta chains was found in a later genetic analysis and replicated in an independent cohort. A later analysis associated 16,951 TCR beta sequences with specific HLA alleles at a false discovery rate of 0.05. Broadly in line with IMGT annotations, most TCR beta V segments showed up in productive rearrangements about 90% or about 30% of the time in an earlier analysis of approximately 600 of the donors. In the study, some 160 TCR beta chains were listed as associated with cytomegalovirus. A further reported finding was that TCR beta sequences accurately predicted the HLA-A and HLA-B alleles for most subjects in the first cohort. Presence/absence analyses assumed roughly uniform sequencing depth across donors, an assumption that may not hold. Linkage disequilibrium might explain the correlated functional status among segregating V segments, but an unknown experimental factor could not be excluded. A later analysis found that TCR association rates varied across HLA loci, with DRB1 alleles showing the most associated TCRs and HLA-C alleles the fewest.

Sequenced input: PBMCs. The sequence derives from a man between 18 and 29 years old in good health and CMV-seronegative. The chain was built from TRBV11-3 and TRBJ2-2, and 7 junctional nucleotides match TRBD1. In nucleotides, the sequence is TGTGCCAGCAGCTCCTCCCATAGACAGGGTACGGCCGGGGAGCTGTTTTTT. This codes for CASSSSHRQGTAGELFF. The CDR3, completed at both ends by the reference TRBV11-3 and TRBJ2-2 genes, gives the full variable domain EAGVVQSPRYKIIEKKQPVAFWCNPISGHNTLYWYLQNLGQGPELLIRYENEEAVDDSQLPKDRFSAERLKGVDSTLKIQPAELGDSAVYLCASSSSHRQGTAGELFFGEGSRLTVL.